One sample yielded the 19 T cell receptor beta chains listed below, sequenced in a study of blood T cell repertoires in COVID-19. Generated by immunoSEQ multiplex PCR, the TCRdb table keeps only in-frame clones and is missing some. The table records 140,000 or so clones, 79% of them present only once. Material for sequencing was peripheral blood. The source of these receptors is a man aged 50 to 60 with active or convalescent COVID-19.

This rearrangement joins TRBV4-1 to TRBJ2-2, with 7 nucleotides matching TRBD1. V was pared by 5 bases and J by 4 bases, with 4 bases of the junction left unmatched. Germline V CDR1 and CDR2: MGHRA, YSYEKL. CDR3 length: 14 residues. CDR3 sequence reads: CASSSTGPTGELFF. The CDR3 nucleotides are TGCGCCAGCAGCTCGACAGGGCCCACCGGGGAGCTGTTTTTT.

This clone came up once. The chain carries TRBV5-1 and TRBJ1-1; D is perhaps TRBD1 (6 bases). Germline CDR1 SGHRS, CDR2 YFSETQ. CDR3 length: 15 residues. V dropped 2 bases and J dropped 6 bases, with 17 bases sitting between them. The CDR3 loop is CASSLQGGAGAEAFF. The CDR3 DNA sequence: TGCGCCAGCAGCTTACAGGGAGGGGCGGGGGCTGAAGCTTTCTTT.

V usage is TRBV9 and J usage is TRBJ2-5, with D tentatively TRBD1 (5 bases). CDR3 size: 14 residues. V lost 4 bases and J lost 5, with 15 bases in between. Looked up from germline, CDR1 is SGDLS and CDR2 is YYNGEE. The CDR3 DNA reads as TGTGCCAGCAGCACGCAGGGAATAGAGGAGACCCAGTACTTC. This codes for CASSTQGIEETQYF.

The V gene is TRBV5-1, the J gene TRBJ2-1; D possibly corresponds to TRBD1 (6 bases). The CDR3 runs 15 residues. Trimming pared 0 bases from V and 4 bases from J, leaving 11 bases between. Germline V CDR1 and CDR2: SGHRS, YFSETQ. CDR3 nucleotides: TGCGCCAGCAGCTTGGCAGGGGACGGGTACAATGAGCAGTTCTTC. Its translation: CASSLAGDGYNEQFF. The variable domain in full, completed from reference TRBV5-1 and TRBJ2-1, reads KAGVTQTPRYLIKTRGQQVTLSCSPISGHRSVSWYQQTPGQGLQFLFEYFSETQRNKGNFPGRFSGRQFSNSRSEMNVSTLELGDSALYLCASSLAGDGYNEQFFGPGTRLTVL.

The chain joins TRBV7-2 to TRBJ1-2; TRBD1 matches at 7 bases. The J segment lost 3 bases and the V segment lost 0 bases, leaving 1 base of the junction unmatched. This CDR3 region has 14 residues. Germline V gene sequence: CDR1 SGHTA, CDR2 FQGNSA. In DNA, the CDR3 is TGTGCCAGCAGCTTAGCGGGACAGCACTATGGCTACACCTTC. This gives the protein CASSLAGQHYGYTF.

CDR3 protein: CSVAYREGTEAFF. CDR3 in DNA: TGCAGCGTTGCTTACAGGGAGGGCACTGAAGCTTTCTTT. The rearrangement joins TRBV29-1 to TRBJ1-1; maybe TRBD1 (6 bases). This CDR3 comprises 13 residues. V was clipped by 4 bases and J by 4 bases, with 13 bases between them. Germline lookup yields CDR1 SQVTM and CDR2 ANQGSEA.

This chain links TRBV19 with TRBJ2-7; 7 bases line up with TRBD2. With V trimmed by 7 bases and J by 5 bases, 11 bases remained unmatched. The CDR3 is 14 amino acids. Germline assignment: CDR1 LNHDA and CDR2 SQIVND (reference sequence). The CDR3 sequence: CASTRELADDEQYF. CDR3 DNA: TGTGCCAGTACCCGCGAGCTAGCGGACGACGAGCAGTACTTC.

The gene calls are TRBV15 and TRBJ2-7, with 10 positions matching TRBD1. Germline V CDR1 and CDR2: LNHNV, YYDKDF (reference sequence). V lost 4 bases, J lost 7 bases, and 7 bases stayed unmatched. The CDR3 has 14 amino acids. CDR3 DNA: TGTGCCACCAGCATTTACGGGACAGGGGCAGAGCAGTACTTC. This gives the protein CATSIYGTGAEQYF.

J is TRBJ2-5 and V is TRBV9, with D possibly being TRBD1 (5 bases). The V gene lost 0 bases and the J gene lost 4 bases, with 13 bases spanning the gap. The CDR3 totals 15 residues. The germline gives CDR1 SGDLS, CDR2 YYNGEE. As DNA, the CDR3 is TGTGCCAGCAGCGTAGAGGGCAGGGCCCCAGAGACCCAGTACTTC. It yields the protein CASSVEGRAPETQYF.

The CDR3 DNA reads TGTGCCAGCAGTCTTCGGGCGGGGAATGAGCAGTTCTTC. Translated, it gives CASSLRAGNEQFF. The J gene is TRBJ2-1, the V gene TRBV2; perhaps TRBD2 as D (6 bases). This CDR3 region has 13 residues. Germline loops: CDR1 SNHLY, CDR2 FYNNEI. V was trimmed by 5 bases and J by 7 bases, leaving 12 bases between them.

The chain recombines TRBV19 with TRBJ1-4, with 7 positions matching TRBD1. The J segment lost 5 bases and the V segment lost 6 bases, leaving 6 bases of the junction unmatched. CDR3 length: 14 amino acids. Germline CDR1 LNHDA, CDR2 SQIVND (reference sequence). CDR3 nucleotides: TGTGCCAGTAGCCAACAGGGGCAGAATGAAAAACTGTTTTTT. Its protein product is CASSQQGQNEKLFF.

The chain has TRBV5-1 and TRBJ2-5, with D tentatively TRBD1 (5 bases). The CDR3 runs to 15 residues. V lost 1 base and J lost 2, with 12 bases in between. Per germline, CDR1 SGHRS and CDR2 YFSETQ. CDR3 nucleotides: TGCGCCAGCAGCTTGTCTGGGGCAGCTCAAGAGACCCAGTACTTC. Amino acid sequence: CASSLSGAAQETQYF.

This CDR3 is CASSFGTRAEQYF. The CDR3 coding sequence is TGTGCCAGCAGTTTTGGGACTCGGGCCGAGCAGTACTTC. This chain links TRBV28 with TRBJ2-7; D may be TRBD2 (6 bases). The CDR3 is 13 amino acids. Germline CDR1 MDHEN, CDR2 SYDVKM. V shed 3 bases and J shed 6 bases, with 12 bases lying between them.

This chain joins TRBV3-1 (or the pseudogene TRBV3-2) and TRBJ2-2; 7 nucleotides match TRBD1. The germline CDR1 and CDR2 sequences are LGHDT and YNNKEL (reference sequence). The CDR3 is 16 amino acids. J gave up 2 bases and V 0 bases, and 3 bases lay outside the gene matches. This CDR3 reads CASSQEGTDNTGELFF. The CDR3 nucleotides read TGTGCCAGCAGCCAAGAGGGGACAGATAACACCGGGGAGCTGTTTTTT.

This rearrangement joins TRBV7-3 to TRBJ1-3; a weak D match, TRBD1 (6 bases). Germline V gene data show CDR1 as SGHTA and CDR2 as FQGTGA. The CDR3 covers 14 residues. V lost 5 bases to trimming and J lost 1 base, with 9 bases between them. DNA for the CDR3: TGTGCCAGCAGCGCCACAGGGTCTGGAAACACCATATATTTT. The encoded protein is CASSATGSGNTIYF.

The CDR3 coding sequence is TGTGCCCTGGGGGGGAACACTGAAGCTTTCTTT. It codes for CALGGNTEAFF. The chain combines TRBV28 with TRBJ1-1; maybe TRBD1 (5 bases). The V end lost 11 bases, the J end lost 1 base, and 8 bases lay between the germline ends. Germline loops: CDR1 MDHEN, CDR2 SYDVKM. The CDR3 runs 11 residues.

The chain joins TRBV3-1 (or the pseudogene TRBV3-2) to TRBJ2-5; D is undetermined. The V end was cut by 0 bases, the J end by 8 bases, with 13 bases between. CDR1 and CDR2 (germline): LGHDT, YNNKEL (reference sequence). The CDR3 runs to 14 residues. The CDR3 protein is CASSQDVSGLTQYF. In DNA, the CDR3 is TGTGCCAGCAGCCAAGATGTTTCAGGCCTTACCCAGTACTTC.

In this sample, this clone turned up a few times. This chain joins TRBV3-1 (or the pseudogene TRBV3-2) and TRBJ1-6; possibly TRBD1 for D (5 bases). Trimming removed 5 bases from V and 3 bases from J, with 11 bases in between. The germline V gene has CDR1 LGHDT and CDR2 YNNKEL (reference sequence). The CDR3 sequence is 15 residues long. CDR3 region: CASSTGLNYNSPLHF. CDR3 in DNA: TGTGCCAGCAGCACGGGACTGAACTATAATTCACCCCTCCACTTT.

The sample holds a few counts of this clone. This chain links TRBV21-1 with TRBJ2-2; TRBD1 was called by the table and not checked on the DNA. TRBV21-1 is reported as a pseudogene. CDR3 length: 18 residues. The CDR3 region has the DNA TGTGCCAGCAGCAAAAAGGAGCAGGGGGCCATGAACACCGGGGAGCTGTTTTTT. This encodes CASSKKEQGAMNTGELFF.